This T cell receptor (beta chain) originates from a study of T cells in Graves' hyperthyroidism and ophthalmopathy. Notes on this clonotype: A much larger clonotype is one base distant, so this may be a read error.

Authors of the study amplified TCR beta CDR3 regions from RNA transcripts. The TCR CDR3 first-round RT-PCR relied on the HTBI primer set. TCRdb passed the multiplex PCR reads through MiXCR, listing each CDR3 protein once. The sample holds hundreds of thousands of distinct CDR3 sequences, 38% seen once. Patients between 18 and 65 years old had hyperthyroidism, newly diagnosed and lasting under 2 months. V gave up 4 bases and J gave up 9 bases, with 9 bases separating them. This CDR3 region has 11 residues. CDR1 SEHNR and CDR2 FQNEAQ come from the germline V gene (reference sequence). V is TRBV7-9 and J is TRBJ2-5; D call uncertain. This clonotype was obtained from a man aged 18 to 35 with Graves' hyperthyroidism. The material sequenced was blood. CDR3 in amino acids: CASSSLVAQYF. As DNA, the CDR3 is TGTGCCAGCAGCTCTCTGGTAGCCCAGTACTTC.